These 4 T cell receptor beta chains were all obtained from the same sample, sequenced in a study of regulatory T cells in long-lasting Graves disease. The authors built TCR beta libraries using iRepertoire HTBI primers and Arm-PCR of CDR3 regions. Using its own MiXCR run on the multiplex PCR reads, TCRdb lists one record per CDR3 protein. The data contain roughly 500,000 distinct CDR3 sequences, 22% of them seen just once; the ten biggest clones take up about an eighth. Regarding time point: persistent/refractory GD, antithyroid drugs over 5 years with positive TRAb. There was RNA extracted from PBMCs, and the TCR library was made from it. The sample in question was peripheral blood mononuclear cells (PBMCs), obtained when the disease was refractory, from a patient treated with antithyroid drugs. The receptors come from a female donor with Graves disease.

This clonotype was found many times. This sequence joins TRBV28 and TRBJ1-2; 8 nucleotides agree with TRBD1. The J segment lost 3 bases and the V segment lost 5 bases, leaving 5 bases of the junction unmatched. The CDR3 sequence is 14 residues long. The germline CDR1 and CDR2 sequences are MDHEN and SYDVKM. This CDR3 is CASSPQGVYYGYTF. CDR3 in DNA: TGTGCCAGCAGTCCACAGGGGGTGTACTATGGCTACACCTTC.

This clonotype was seen at least ten times. The chain links TRBV2 to TRBJ2-7; perhaps D is TRBD1 or TRBD2 (6 bases each). There are 11 residues in the CDR3. The V gene lost 10 bases and the J gene lost 3 bases, with 10 bases spanning the gap. CDR1 is SNHLY and CDR2 is FYNNEI in the germline V gene. The CDR3: CATGGGYEQYF. In nucleotides, the CDR3 is TGTGCCACCGGAGGGGGCTACGAGCAGTACTTC. The full variable domain, completed using reference TRBV2 and TRBJ2-7, is EPEVTQTPSHQVTQMGQEVILRCVPISNHLYFYWYRQILGQKVEFLVSFYNNEISEKSEIFDDQFSVERPDGSNFTLKIRSTKLEDSAMYFCATGGGYEQYFGPGTRLTVT.

This sequence joins TRBV5-6 and TRBJ2-7; 7 bases align to TRBD1. There are 14 residues in the CDR3. Trimming cost V 5 bases and J 1 base; bases outside gene matches: 6. Looked up from germline, CDR1 is SGHDT and CDR2 is YYEEEE. The CDR3 loop is CASRAQGQSYEQYF. CDR3 nucleotides: TGTGCCAGCAGGGCGCAGGGACAGTCCTACGAGCAGTACTTC.

This clonotype was found many times. The V call is TRBV28, the J call TRBJ1-2; no clear D gene. The CDR3 is made up of 14 amino acids. The V gene's germline CDR1 is MDHEN and CDR2 SYDVKM. V was cut by 2 bases and J by 2 bases, with 9 bases left in between. CDR3 amino acids: CASSLDQRNYGYTF. For the CDR3, the DNA is TGTGCCAGCAGTTTAGACCAACGAAACTATGGCTACACCTTC.